The text below deals with one T cell receptor beta chain. There is no known antigen for this receptor. There are no base qualities to consult, and no much larger clone falls within one base. The library was generated by the immunoSEQ multiplex PCR assay. For the multiplex PCR, a mixture combining 60 forward primers for TCR Vbeta segments and 13 reverse primers for TCR Jbeta segments was used. Amplification of the CDR3 region of rearranged TCR beta genes was performed with a multiplex PCR assay on genomic DNA. The amplified TCR beta libraries were sequenced on the Illumina HiSeq System as 87-base-pair reads. As for how the authors treated the data: In a later analysis, some 80 million unique TCR beta chains were counted across the 650 to 750 repertoires, and about 10 million of these chains were shared by at least two donors. Raw reads were error-corrected and collapsed into unique sequences by a nearest-neighbor algorithm in which closely related sequences were merged to remove PCR and sequencing errors. V, D and J gene segments were assigned by aligning CDR3 sequences to IMGT reference sequences. Each retained sequence needed at least a six-nucleotide match to both a V gene segment and a J gene segment. A rearrangement counted as productive if the CDR3 had no stop codons and remained in frame with V and J, and every other rearrangement counted as non-productive. Following IMGT convention, CDR3 was defined as the stretch from the second conserved V-encoded cysteine up to the conserved J-encoded phenylalanine. The earlier analysis of fewer than 700 of the donors excluded sequences that lacked an unambiguous match to a single V gene segment. An earlier analysis of some 610 of the donors called V segments functional above 56.7% productive rearrangements and segregating when the between-donor standard deviation exceeded 5%. To diagnose cytomegalovirus status from the catalog of TCR beta chain sequences, a statistical classification framework was built. V and J gene assignment, in a later analysis, came from comparing TCR nucleotide sequences with IMGT/GENE-DB human TR gene sequences. A later analysis assigned CDR3 sequences and most-parsimonious VDJ recombination scenarios with the TCRdist pipeline. In a later analysis, each TCR beta chain was defined by its CDR3 amino acid sequence together with its V-gene family, and reads lacking a unique V-gene family were excluded. To address suspected cross-contamination and a sequencing artifact, a later analysis removed around 590 highly shared, low-generation-probability nucleotide sequences. In a later analysis, a clonal expansion index was calculated for each public chain from normalized within-repertoire ranks of inferred template counts. In a later analysis, generation probabilities were computed with a VDJ recombination model fitted to out-of-frame rearrangements, and the resulting probabilities were checked against IGoR. In a later analysis, hypergeometric tests were used to score TCR-TCR, TCR-HLA and TCR-CMV co-occurrence, with a repertoire-size bias correction applied to TCR pairs. A later analysis estimated false discovery rates by permuting HLA or CMV assignments 20 times. In a later analysis, co-occurring TCRs were grouped using DBSCAN, and TCRdist sequence similarity was added for clustering within HLA-allele-positive subsets. For co-occurrence clustering, repertoires with fewer than 30,000 or more than 120,000 public chains were excluded, along with five or six repertoires with anomalous nucleotide sharing. TCRdb carries this immuneACCESS record with in-frame sequences only. Its versions omit some clonotypes, under half of them owing to an unresolved V gene in the studies checked, with the rest unexplained. The V and J calls and the clone size are those of that table, but D and trimming were determined from the DNA. This sample has about 95,000 clones in its table, and roughly four fifths of those were observed once. The leading ten clones occupy about 3.7% of the sample.

The cohort comprised 550 to 700 healthy bone marrow donors. All cohort members were sampled while nominally healthy, although unrecorded immune exposures were likely present. The donor was CMV seropositive and belonged to the group of 250 to 300 seropositive cohort members. A peripheral blood sample was collected from each donor, and TCR beta sequencing was performed on peripheral blood mononuclear cells. Genomic DNA was extracted from the blood cell samples with the Qiagen DNeasy Blood Extraction Kit. These data originate in a study of cytomegalovirus exposure and HLA in healthy donors (dated by TCRdb to 2016 to 2017). Looking at the study overall: According to an earlier analysis of around 600 of the donors, 200 million or so T cells yielded 90 million to 130 million unique TCR beta sequences and more than 250 Gb of sequence data. A separate validation cohort of some 130 different subjects was used in addition to the roughly 670-subject first cohort. The genetic ancestry cluster associated with self-reported Caucasian donors included around 76% of the 398 genotyped donors. Rather than using new phenotypic data, the later analysis identified candidate immune exposures from TCR beta sequences and from how often those sequences occurred across donors. Donor age, sex, ethnicity and CMV serostatus were collected together with the repertoire data. Class I and class II HLA loci were covered by the typing at four-digit resolution. All discovery cohort repertoires had been generated using a single sequencing platform. Genome-wide SNP genotypes for about 65% of the 666 donors were used in a later genetic analysis, which treated that subset as a discovery cohort. The study aimed to test whether signatures of past pathogen exposure could be identified by cataloging public T cell receptors. The number of donors typed differed by locus, with about 629-640 for A, B, C, DRB1 and DQB1, approximately 500 for DQA1, 600 to 610 for DPA1, and around 430 for DPB1. The study profiled the T cell repertoires of around 700 subjects by immunosequencing and related them to cytomegalovirus serostatus. An earlier analysis of some 500 of the donors used high-throughput TCR beta sequencing to judge whether each TCR beta V gene segment behaved as functional or pseudogenic. Roughly 300 gigabases of sequencing data and 91 million or so unique TCR sequences made up an early release that covered 640 HLA-typed donors. Among some 400 genotyped donors of the cohort, an average of approximately 240,000 unique TCR beta nucleotide sequences was sequenced per donor, of which about 19% were non-productive. Roughly five DR-DQ haplotypes were handled as single units for association and clustering because linkage in the cohort was strong. A later analysis re-examined previously published TCR beta repertoires from hundreds of donors and added high-resolution HLA genotyping to investigate patterns of TCR occurrence. To predict cytomegalovirus infection status, the study brought together high-throughput TCR immunosequencing, statistical association of individual TCRs with disease status, and machine learning.

What the authors observed across the whole study: Immune exposure information for the cohort was limited to CMV serostatus. Most TCR sequences were seen in very few donors, while some public TCRs were found in many individuals. A total of about 150 TCR beta chains were listed by the study as associated with cytomegalovirus. Because some donors lacked HLA typing at each locus, the association tests relied only on the typed subset. The sequencing pipeline was judged likely to have produced a cluster of highly shared sequence variants as a technical artifact. Specific HLA alleles were associated with some 15,000 TCR beta sequences at a false discovery rate of 0.05 in a later analysis. A later analysis found that HLA-associated TCR beta chains were more clonally expanded and had lower generation probabilities than equally common non-associated chains. The earlier analysis of 450 to 700 of the donors excluded 15 to 20 rarely observed V segments, including chromosome 9 orphons, because counts were too low. A few of the identified cytomegalovirus-associated TCR beta chains were confirmed in vitro to be specific for cytomegalovirus antigens. According to a later analysis, most CMV-associated TCR beta chains appeared to be HLA-restricted, and the HLA associations seemed to be driven largely by CMV exposure. A later genetic analysis reported fewer N-insertions in productive TCRs among donors in an Asian-associated ancestry cluster than the roughly 700-donor mean. The authors suggested that the approach could potentially be extended to other disease states and immunological phenotypes. Cytomegalovirus status was reported to be diagnosed by the classifier with high specificity and sensitivity in both the original and validation cohorts. Correlated functional status among segregating V segments might be attributable to linkage disequilibrium, but an unknown experimental factor could not be ruled out. A further reported finding was that TCR beta sequences accurately predicted the HLA-A and HLA-B alleles for most subjects in the first cohort. A later genetic analysis associated a missense DCLRE1C variant with V-gene and J-gene trimming of TCR beta chains, and an independent cohort replicated the association. Presence/absence analyses assumed roughly uniform sequencing depth across donors, an assumption that may not hold. In an earlier analysis of fewer than 700 of the donors, most TCR beta V segments appeared in productive rearrangements about 90% or about 30% of the time, broadly matching IMGT annotations. Assigning TCR associations to individual alleles was difficult when HLA alleles, especially DR and DQ, strongly co-occurred. According to a later analysis, TCR association rates differed among HLA loci, with DRB1 alleles showing the most associated TCRs and HLA-C alleles showing the fewest. According to a later analysis, parvovirus B19, influenza, CMV and Epstein-Barr virus appeared linked to several top co-occurrence clusters. This cohort had only TCR beta chains sequenced, and the lack of alpha or paired-chain data limited which features could be detected.

The clonotype originates from a man younger than 40 in good health and CMV-seropositive. Input material: PBMCs.

The DNA reads as follows: TGCGCCAGCAGCCTCACGTGGGGGGAGGCATGGTTGGATTCACCCCTCCACTTT. Its translation reads: CASSLTWGEAWLDSPLHF. The sequence joins TRBV4-1 to TRBJ1-6, with a weak D call of TRBD1 (5 bases match). For CDR1 and CDR2, the germline V gene lists MGHRA and YSYEKL. V drops 4 bases and J drops 8 bases, leaving 24 bases in between. The CDR3, cysteine through phenylalanine, is 18 amino acids long. This entry keeps only the CDR3 DNA: 54 bases, framed from base 1.